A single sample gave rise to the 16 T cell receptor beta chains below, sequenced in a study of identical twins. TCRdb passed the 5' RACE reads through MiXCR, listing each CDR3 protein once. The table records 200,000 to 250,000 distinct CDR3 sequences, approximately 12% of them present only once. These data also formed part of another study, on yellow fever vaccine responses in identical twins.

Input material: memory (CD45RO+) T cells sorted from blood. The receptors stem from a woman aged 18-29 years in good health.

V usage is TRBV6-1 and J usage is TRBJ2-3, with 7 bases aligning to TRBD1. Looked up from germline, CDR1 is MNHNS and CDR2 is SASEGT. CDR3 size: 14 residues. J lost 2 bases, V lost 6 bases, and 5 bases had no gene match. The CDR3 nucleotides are TGTGCCAGCAGCGAGGGACAGATCACAGATACGCAGTATTTT. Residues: CASSEGQITDTQYF.

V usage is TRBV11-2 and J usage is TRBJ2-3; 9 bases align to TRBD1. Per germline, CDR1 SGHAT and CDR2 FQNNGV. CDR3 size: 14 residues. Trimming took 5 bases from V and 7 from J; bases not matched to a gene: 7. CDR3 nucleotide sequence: TGTGCCAGCAGCCGGGGACAGGGTGGGAATACGCAGTATTTT. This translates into CASSRGQGGNTQYF.

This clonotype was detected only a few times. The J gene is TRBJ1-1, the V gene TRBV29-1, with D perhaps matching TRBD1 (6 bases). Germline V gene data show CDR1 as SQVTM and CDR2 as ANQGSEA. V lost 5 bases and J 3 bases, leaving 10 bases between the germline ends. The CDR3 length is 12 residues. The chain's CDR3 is CSVYSGDTEAFF. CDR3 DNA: TGCAGCGTTTATTCAGGGGACACTGAAGCTTTCTTT.

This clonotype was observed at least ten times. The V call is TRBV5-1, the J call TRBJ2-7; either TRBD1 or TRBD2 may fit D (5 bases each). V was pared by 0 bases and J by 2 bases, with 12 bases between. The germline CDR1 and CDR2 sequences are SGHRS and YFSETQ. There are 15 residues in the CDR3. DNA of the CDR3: TGCGCCAGCAGCTTGGATGGGGGACCCCCCTACGAGCAGTACTTC. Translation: CASSLDGGPPYEQYF.

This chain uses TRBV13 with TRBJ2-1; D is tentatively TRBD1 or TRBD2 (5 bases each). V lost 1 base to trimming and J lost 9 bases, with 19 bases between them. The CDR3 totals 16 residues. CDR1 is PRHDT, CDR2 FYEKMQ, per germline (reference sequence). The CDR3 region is CASSLERHRLRGEQFF. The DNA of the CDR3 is TGTGCCAGCAGCTTAGAGCGGCACCGGTTAAGGGGTGAGCAGTTCTTC.

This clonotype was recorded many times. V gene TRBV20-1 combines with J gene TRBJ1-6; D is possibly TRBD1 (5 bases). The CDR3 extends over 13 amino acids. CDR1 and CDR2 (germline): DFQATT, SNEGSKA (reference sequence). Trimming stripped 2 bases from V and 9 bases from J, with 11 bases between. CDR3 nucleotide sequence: TGCAGTGCTAGAATACAGGAGTCTTCACCCCTCCACTTT. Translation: CSARIQESSPLHF.

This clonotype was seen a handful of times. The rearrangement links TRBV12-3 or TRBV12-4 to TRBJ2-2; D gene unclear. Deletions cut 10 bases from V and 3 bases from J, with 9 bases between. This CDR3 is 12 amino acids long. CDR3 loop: CATKEYTGELFF. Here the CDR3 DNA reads TGTGCCACCAAGGAATACACCGGGGAGCTGTTTTTT.

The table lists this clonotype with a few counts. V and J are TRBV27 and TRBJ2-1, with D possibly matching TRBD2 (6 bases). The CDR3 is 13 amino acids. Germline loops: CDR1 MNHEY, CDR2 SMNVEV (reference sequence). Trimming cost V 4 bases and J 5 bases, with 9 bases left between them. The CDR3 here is CASSSTRNNEQFF. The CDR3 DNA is TGTGCCAGCAGTTCGACTAGGAACAATGAGCAGTTCTTC.

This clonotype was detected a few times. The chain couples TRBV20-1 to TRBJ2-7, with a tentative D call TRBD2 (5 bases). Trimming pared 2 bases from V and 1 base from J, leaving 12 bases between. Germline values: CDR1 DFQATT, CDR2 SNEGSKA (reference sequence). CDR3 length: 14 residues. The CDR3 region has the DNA TGCAGTGCTAGACTAAGAACGGGGTCCTACGAGCAGTACTTC. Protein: CSARLRTGSYEQYF.

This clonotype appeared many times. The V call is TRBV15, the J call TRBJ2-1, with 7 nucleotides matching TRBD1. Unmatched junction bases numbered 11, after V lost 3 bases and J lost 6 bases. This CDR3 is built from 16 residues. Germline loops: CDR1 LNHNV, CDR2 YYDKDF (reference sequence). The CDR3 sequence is CATSSPTTGDLNEQFF. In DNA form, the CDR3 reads TGTGCCACCAGCAGCCCCACAACAGGGGACCTCAATGAGCAGTTCTTC.

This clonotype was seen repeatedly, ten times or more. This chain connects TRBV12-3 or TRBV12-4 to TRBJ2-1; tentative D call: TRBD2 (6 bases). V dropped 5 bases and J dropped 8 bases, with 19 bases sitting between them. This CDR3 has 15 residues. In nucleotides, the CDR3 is TGTGCCAGCAGTCGGGTGGGGGGTCGAGTAGATGAGCAGTTCTTC. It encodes CASSRVGGRVDEQFF.

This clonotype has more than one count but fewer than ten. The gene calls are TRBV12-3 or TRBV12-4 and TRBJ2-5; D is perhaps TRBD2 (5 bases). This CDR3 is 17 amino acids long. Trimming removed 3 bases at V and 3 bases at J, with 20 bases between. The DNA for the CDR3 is TGTGCCAGCAGTTTTCGTGTGGGTGTTAGCGTGAAAGAGACCCAGTACTTC. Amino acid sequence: CASSFRVGVSVKETQYF.

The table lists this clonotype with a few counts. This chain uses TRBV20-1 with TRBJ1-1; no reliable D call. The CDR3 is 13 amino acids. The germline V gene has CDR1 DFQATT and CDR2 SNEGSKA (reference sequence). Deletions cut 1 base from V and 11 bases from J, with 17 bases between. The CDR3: CSARGKGTELAFF. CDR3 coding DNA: TGCAGTGCTAGAGGAAAAGGCACGGAGTTGGCTTTCTTT.

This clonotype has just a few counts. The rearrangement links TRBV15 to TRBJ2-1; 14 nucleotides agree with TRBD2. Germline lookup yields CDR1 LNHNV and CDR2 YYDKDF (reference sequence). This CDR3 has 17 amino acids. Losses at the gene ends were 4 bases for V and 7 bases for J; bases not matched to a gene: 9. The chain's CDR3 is CATSIGGGLAGGNEQFF. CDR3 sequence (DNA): TGTGCCACCAGCATCGGAGGTGGACTAGCGGGAGGTAATGAGCAGTTCTTC.

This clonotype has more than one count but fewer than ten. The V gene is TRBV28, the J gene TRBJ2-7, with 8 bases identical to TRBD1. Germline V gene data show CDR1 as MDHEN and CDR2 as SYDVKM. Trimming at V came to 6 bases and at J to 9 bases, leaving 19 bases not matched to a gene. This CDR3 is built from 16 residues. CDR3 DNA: TGTGCCAGCAGCCGACGTACAGGGGGTTGGAGTGGCTGGCAGTACTTC. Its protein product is CASSRRTGGWSGWQYF.

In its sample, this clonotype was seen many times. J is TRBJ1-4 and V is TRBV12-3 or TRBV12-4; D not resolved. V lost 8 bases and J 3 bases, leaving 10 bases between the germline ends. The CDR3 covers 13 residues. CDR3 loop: CASSLGPNEKLFF. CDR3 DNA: TGTGCCAGCTCCCTTGGTCCTAATGAAAAACTGTTTTTT.